Following are 27 T cell receptor beta chains from one sample sequenced in a study of blood T cell repertoires in COVID-19. The protocol was immunoSEQ multiplex PCR, while the TCRdb copy is restricted to in-frame clones and leaves out a portion. The table includes 650,000 to 800,000 clones, 85% to 90% detected once. Input material: peripheral blood. All receptors come from a woman under 30 with acute or convalescent COVID-19.

The chain uses TRBV21-1 and TRBJ2-1; no DNA check was done on the table's D call, TRBD1. TRBV21-1 is assigned pseudogene status. The CDR3 has 17 residues. In nucleotides, the CDR3 is TGTGCCAGCAGCAAAGACGCCCGACAGGTAACCTACAATGAGCAGTTCTTC. Translated, it gives CASSKDARQVTYNEQFF.

The chain recombines TRBV3-1 (or the pseudogene TRBV3-2) with TRBJ1-1; TRBD1 agrees at 7 bases. This CDR3 region has 16 residues. The V gene end was trimmed by 5 bases and the J gene end by 1 base; junction bases not matched to a gene: 10. In germline, CDR1 is LGHDT, CDR2 YNNKEL (reference sequence). DNA for the CDR3: TGTGCCAGCAGCTCGCATACAGGGGCCCCGAACACTGAAGCTTTCTTT. This codes for CASSSHTGAPNTEAFF.

This chain joins TRBV19 and TRBJ1-5, with 7 bases that match TRBD1. This CDR3 region has 15 residues. CDR1 and CDR2 from the germline V gene are LNHDA and SQIVND (reference sequence). Trimming cost V 3 bases and J 4 bases; bases outside gene matches: 6. CDR3 protein: CASSIYRGRNQPQHF. CDR3 DNA: TGTGCCAGTAGTATCTACAGGGGTAGGAATCAGCCCCAGCATTTT.

The gene calls are TRBV9 and TRBJ2-7; D is possibly TRBD2 (6 bases). CDR1 SGDLS and CDR2 YYNGEE come from the germline V gene. There are 14 residues in the CDR3. Trimming cost V 7 bases and J 2 bases, with 16 bases left between them. The CDR3 DNA is TGTGCCAGCGCGTTGGGGCGGGAAGCCTACGAGCAGTACTTC. Amino acids: CASALGREAYEQYF.

V and J are TRBV4-2 and TRBJ2-2, with 10 bases aligning to TRBD2. CDR3 length: 17 residues. V lost 7 bases to trimming and J lost 0 bases; unmatched junction nucleotides: 8. Germline lookup yields CDR1 LGHNA and CDR2 YNFKEQ. Here the CDR3 reads CASTYLAGVSNTGELFF. CDR3 nucleotide sequence: TGTGCCAGCACCTATCTAGCGGGGGTTTCGAACACCGGGGAGCTGTTTTTT.

The V gene is TRBV5-6, the J gene TRBJ1-2; possibly TRBD1 for D (5 bases). CDR1 and CDR2 (germline): SGHDT, YYEEEE. The V end lost 4 bases, the J end lost 3 bases, and 16 bases lay between the germline ends. The CDR3 has 15 residues. DNA for the CDR3: TGTGCCAGCAGCCCGACCGTTAGGGGATACTATGGCTACACCTTC. Amino acids: CASSPTVRGYYGYTF.

J is TRBJ2-5 and V is TRBV5-1; tentatively, D is TRBD2 (6 bases). Germline V lookup: CDR1 SGHRS, CDR2 YFSETQ. This CDR3 has 15 amino acids. The V gene lost 4 bases and the J gene lost 4 bases, with 17 bases spanning the gap. The CDR3 loop reads CASSPMSGGGETQYF. In DNA form, the CDR3 reads TGCGCCAGCAGCCCCATGTCCGGGGGTGGAGAGACCCAGTACTTC.

J is TRBJ2-1 and V is TRBV10-3; TRBD2 matches at 13 bases. CDR1 is ENHRY and CDR2 is SYGVKD in the germline V gene. The trim removed 0 bases at V and 7 bases at J, leaving 0 bases unmatched. The CDR3 extends over 15 amino acids. The chain's CDR3 is CAISESTSGGNEQFF. The CDR3 DNA sequence: TGTGCCATCAGTGAGTCGACTAGCGGGGGGAATGAGCAGTTCTTC.

This clone was picked up one time. The same CDR3 also results from other DNA sequences found in this sample. The CDR3 is CAWSVGGGADTQYF. The CDR3, as DNA: TGTGCCTGGAGTGTTGGAGGGGGGGCGGATACGCAGTATTTT. The chain combines TRBV30 with TRBJ2-3; TRBD2 might be the D (7 bases). The CDR3 extends over 14 amino acids. V was clipped by 0 bases and J by 6 bases, with 13 bases between them. CDR1 GTSNPN and CDR2 SVGIG come from the germline V gene (reference sequence).

The V and J genes are TRBV11-1 and TRBJ1-1; no firm D call. Between the trimmed V and J ends, which lost 4 bases and 2 bases, there was a span of 11 bases. The CDR3 has 14 residues. CDR1 and CDR2 (germline): SGHAT, FQDESV (reference sequence). The CDR3 loop reads CASSSSTGNTEAFF. The CDR3, as DNA: TGTGCCAGCAGCTCCTCTACTGGTAACACTGAAGCTTTCTTT.

The chain combines TRBV6-5 with TRBJ2-7; tentatively, D is TRBD2 (5 bases). CDR1 is MNHEY, CDR2 SVGAGI, per germline. The V and J ends lost 6 bases and 0 bases respectively, with 15 bases between them. The length of the CDR3 is 15 residues. The CDR3 DNA reads TGTGCCAGCAGGCCGCGGCTAGCCACCTCCTACGAGCAGTACTTC. Amino acids: CASRPRLATSYEQYF.

CDR3 nucleotides: TGTGCCAGCAGTGAAGTATCAGGGGGTGACGGCACTGAAGCTTTCTTT. Its protein is CASSEVSGGDGTEAFF. This chain joins TRBV6-1 and TRBJ1-1, with 7 nucleotides matching TRBD1. Germline lookup yields CDR1 MNHNS and CDR2 SASEGT. V trimming: 1 base; J trimming: 4 bases; junction bases outside the gene matches: 9. The CDR3 is 16 amino acids.

The V and J genes are TRBV21-1 and TRBJ1-6; the table's D call, TRBD1, has no DNA check behind it. TRBV21-1 is a known pseudogene. This CDR3 spans 17 amino acids. CDR3 loop: CASSNQTASSYNSPLHF. Here the CDR3 DNA reads TGTGCCAGCAGCAACCAGACAGCGAGCTCCTATAATTCACCCCTCCACTTT.

This chain uses TRBV5-6 with TRBJ2-6, with D unresolved. The CDR3 loop spans 16 amino acids. V was pared by 1 base and J by 0 bases, with 8 bases between. Germline CDR1 reads SGHDT; CDR2 reads YYEEEE. The CDR3 bases are TGTGCCAGCAGCTTGATTCTCTTCTCTGGGGCCAACGTCCTGACTTTC. Its protein is CASSLILFSGANVLTF.

The chain joins TRBV6-6 to TRBJ1-5; D may be TRBD1 (6 bases). The V end was cut by 5 bases, the J end by 1 base, with 21 bases between. This CDR3 comprises 18 residues. Germline V gene data show CDR1 as MNHNY and CDR2 as SVGAGI (reference sequence). The CDR3 is CASSPEQGGWISNQPQHF. CDR3 nucleotides: TGTGCCAGCAGTCCAGAACAGGGTGGCTGGATAAGCAATCAGCCCCAGCATTTT.

This chain joins TRBV4-2 and TRBJ1-2; the match to TRBD1 covers 7 bases. The CDR3 totals 15 residues. CDR1 and CDR2 from the germline V gene are LGHNA and YNFKEQ. J lost 7 bases, V lost 0 bases, and 8 bases had no gene match. The CDR3 reads CASSQEGQFIGGYTF. The DNA of the CDR3 is TGTGCCAGCAGCCAAGAGGGACAGTTTATCGGTGGCTACACCTTC.

The gene calls are TRBV7-2 and TRBJ1-5, with 10 bases that match TRBD1. CDR1 and CDR2 from the germline V gene are SGHTA and FQGNSA. The CDR3 runs 19 residues. V was pared by 1 base and J by 0 bases, with 9 bases of the junction left unmatched. For the CDR3, the DNA is TGTGCCAGCAGCTTAGAGTTGGGGACAGGGGCGTATAGCAATCAGCCCCAGCATTTT. As protein: CASSLELGTGAYSNQPQHF. Supplemented by reference TRBV7-2 and TRBJ1-5, the full variable domain reads GAGVSQSPSNKVTEKGKDVELRCDPISGHTALYWYRQSLGQGLEFLIYFQGNSAPDKSGLPSDRFSAERTGGSVSTLTIQRTQQEDSAVYLCASSLELGTGAYSNQPQHFGDGTRLSIL.

This chain connects TRBV6-4 to TRBJ2-2; 7 bases map to TRBD1. V shed 0 bases and J 6 bases; nucleotides not matched to a gene: 7. Per the germline V gene, CDR1 is MRHNA and CDR2 is SNTAGT. There are 16 residues in the CDR3. The CDR3 nucleotides are TGTGCCAGCAGTGACTCTTCACGTCAGGGGGCCGGGGAGCTGTTTTTT. This sequence encodes CASSDSSRQGAGELFF.

V is TRBV13 and J is TRBJ1-2; possibly TRBD1 for D (5 bases). The CDR3 length is 17 residues. Germline lookup yields CDR1 PRHDT and CDR2 FYEKMQ (reference sequence). V was shortened by 1 base and J by 2 bases, with 17 bases between the two germline ends. Written as DNA, the CDR3 is TGTGCCAGCAGCTTAGTGACAGCGCCTCGGTGGAACTATGGCTACACCTTC. It yields the protein CASSLVTAPRWNYGYTF.

V usage is TRBV20-1 and J usage is TRBJ2-3; D remains ambiguous. This CDR3 has 11 amino acids. Germline CDR1 is DFQATT and CDR2 is SNEGSKA (reference sequence). Between the trimmed V and J ends, which lost 7 bases and 0 bases, there was a span of 5 bases. Here the CDR3 reads CSVRSTDTQYF. The CDR3 DNA reads as TGCAGTGTGAGAAGCACAGATACGCAGTATTTT.

This clone was seen a single time. V usage is TRBV4-1 and J usage is TRBJ1-5; D remains ambiguous. The CDR3 runs to 16 residues. The germline V gene encodes CDR1 MGHRA and CDR2 YSYEKL. Trimming stripped 0 bases from V and 5 bases from J, with 14 bases between. CDR3 sequence: CASSQDELRVDQPQHF. As DNA, the CDR3 is TGCGCCAGCAGCCAAGATGAGCTGAGGGTCGATCAGCCCCAGCATTTT.

In this sample, this clone turned up once. The chain combines TRBV28 with TRBJ2-4, with D possibly being TRBD2 (5 bases). CDR1 is MDHEN and CDR2 is SYDVKM in the germline V gene. The CDR3 extends over 14 amino acids. V was clipped by 2 bases and J by 6 bases, with 11 bases between them. The CDR3 region is CASSLRPGGNIQYF. In DNA form, the CDR3 reads TGTGCCAGCAGTTTACGTCCTGGAGGAAACATTCAGTACTTC.

This chain links TRBV10-3 with TRBJ2-7, with D possibly matching TRBD1 (5 bases). In germline, CDR1 is ENHRY, CDR2 SYGVKD. Trimming left V 11 bases short and J 2 bases short, with 10 bases between. The CDR3 has 11 residues. In DNA, the CDR3 is TGTGCCGTAGGACAACCCTACGAGCAGTACTTC. This gives the protein CAVGQPYEQYF.

The chain recombines TRBV11-2 with TRBJ2-3; D is undetermined. Germline CDR1 reads SGHAT; CDR2 reads FQNNGV. The germline V and J ends were trimmed by 5 bases and 0 bases, with 15 bases remaining between them. The CDR3 totals 16 residues. The CDR3 nucleotides are TGTGCCAGCAGCCTCGGGTTATTATCTAGCACAGATACGCAGTATTTT. Translated: CASSLGLLSSTDTQYF.

The J gene is TRBJ2-5, the V gene TRBV28, with 9 bases matching TRBD2. The CDR3 loop spans 19 amino acids. Trimming at V came to 3 bases and at J to 2 bases, leaving 16 bases not matched to a gene. The germline CDR1 and CDR2 sequences are MDHEN and SYDVKM. The CDR3 DNA reads TGTGCCAGCAGTTTTAATCTTAGGACTAGCGTGTTGGGTCAAGAGACCCAGTACTTC. Protein: CASSFNLRTSVLGQETQYF.

The chain employs TRBV7-2 and TRBJ2-7, with D possibly matching TRBD2 (5 bases). This CDR3 is 13 amino acids long. Germline CDR1 SGHTA, CDR2 FQGNSA. The V end lost 6 bases, the J end lost 4 bases, and 13 bases lay between the germline ends. For the CDR3, the DNA is TGTGCCAGCAGATTAAGCGGAGATTACGAGCAGTACTTC. Its protein product is CASRLSGDYEQYF.

This clone was seen only once. This chain links TRBV5-5 with TRBJ1-1; D may be TRBD1 (6 bases). Germline CDR1 is SGHKS and CDR2 is YYEKEE (reference sequence). The CDR3 covers 13 residues. V lost 4 bases to trimming and J lost 2 bases, with 9 bases between them. CDR3: CASSPGHNTEAFF. The CDR3 DNA sequence: TGTGCCAGCAGCCCGGGACATAACACTGAAGCTTTCTTT.